Detailed here is one T cell receptor beta chain. The table came from immunoSEQ multiplex PCR; TCRdb's copy has only in-frame clones and leaves some out. Of 100,000 to 150,000 clones detected, approximately 87% appear once; the ten largest clones hold approximately 2.9%. The CDR3 has 16 residues. Germline assignment: CDR1 LNHDA and CDR2 SQIVND (reference sequence). V lost 5 bases and J lost 6; bases outside the gene matches: 9. These data belong to a study of control samples from healthy donors and cancer patients. The gene calls are TRBV19 and TRBJ1-5; TRBD1 agrees at 11 bases. The receptor comes from a man aged 55 to 70 in good health. The specimen was blood. The CDR3 reads CASSGGQGARGQPQHF. The DNA of the CDR3 is TGTGCCAGTAGTGGAGGACAGGGGGCTAGGGGTCAGCCCCAGCATTTT. Full variable domain (outside the CDR3, taken from reference TRBV19 and TRBJ1-5): DGGITQSPKYLFRKEGQNVTLSCEQNLNHDAMYWYRQDPGQGLRLIYYSQIVNDFQKGDIAEGYSVSREKKESFPLTVTSAQKNPTAFYLCASSGGQGARGQPQHFGDGTRLSIL.